This passage covers 19 T cell receptor beta chains from one sample sequenced in a study of cytomegalovirus exposure and HLA in healthy donors. Primers: 60 Vbeta forward and 13 Jbeta reverse. Some clones are missing from TCRdb's copy, which holds only in-frame ones; the method was immunoSEQ multiplex PCR. The sample has roughly 66,000 clones, 75% to 85% seen once; the top ten hold 7% to 8%. The sequenced sample consisted of PBMCs. Source of these receptors: a man younger than 30 in good health and CMV-seropositive.

The chain carries TRBV7-2 and TRBJ1-6; D is uncertain. This CDR3 region has 14 residues. Germline V gene lookup returns CDR1 SGHTA and CDR2 FQGNSA. V was trimmed by 2 bases and J by 8 bases, leaving 10 bases between them. The CDR3 bases are TGTGCCAGCAGCTTATGGGAGGCGGATTCACCCCTCCACTTT. Translated, it gives CASSLWEADSPLHF.

The V gene is TRBV28, the J gene TRBJ1-1; D not certain. The CDR3 contains 13 residues. In germline, CDR1 is MDHEN, CDR2 SYDVKM. Trimming pared 2 bases from V and 5 bases from J, leaving 9 bases between. CDR3 nucleotide sequence: TGTGCCAGCAGTTTAAGTGGGAGGACTGAAGCTTTCTTT. Translated: CASSLSGRTEAFF.

This clone was counted a few times. The chain is built from TRBV6-1 and TRBJ1-4, with TRBD1 matching 11 bases. The germline CDR1 and CDR2 sequences are MNHNS and SASEGT. Losses at the gene ends were 6 bases for V and 7 bases for J; bases not matched to a gene: 1. The CDR3 runs 13 residues. The CDR3 spells CASRGQGGEKLFF. The CDR3 coding sequence is TGTGCCAGCAGGGGACAGGGGGGTGAAAAACTGTTTTTT.

This clone was counted only a few times. This chain connects TRBV11-2 to TRBJ1-1; 9 nucleotides align to TRBD1. The trim removed 5 bases at V and 5 bases at J, leaving 3 bases unmatched. Germline assignment: CDR1 SGHAT and CDR2 FQNNGV. The CDR3 sequence is 13 residues long. CDR3 loop: CASSLGQGTEAFF. CDR3 DNA: TGTGCCAGCAGCCTCGGACAGGGGACTGAAGCTTTCTTT.

The chain links TRBV7-9 to TRBJ2-5, with D perhaps TRBD2 (7 bases). The germline gives CDR1 SEHNR, CDR2 FQNEAQ (reference sequence). This CDR3 region has 13 residues. Trimming pared 6 bases from V and 4 bases from J, leaving 12 bases between. The CDR3 is CASSPRGGETQYF. For the CDR3, the DNA is TGTGCCAGCAGTCCAAGGGGGGGAGAGACCCAGTACTTC.

The chain recombines TRBV6-5 with TRBJ1-5; D remains unclear. Germline lookup yields CDR1 MNHEY and CDR2 SVGAGI. V gave up 4 bases and J gave up 6 bases, with 10 bases separating them. The CDR3 is 13 residues long. The CDR3, as DNA: TGTGCCAGCAGTTGGGCTCGGGGTCAGCCCCAGCATTTT. This encodes CASSWARGQPQHF.

The rearrangement links TRBV30 to TRBJ2-5; 14 bases line up with TRBD2. CDR3 length: 14 residues. J lost 6 bases, V lost 8 bases, and 8 bases had no gene match. Germline V gene sequence: CDR1 GTSNPN, CDR2 SVGIG (reference sequence). CDR3 loop: CAGTSGSLGKTQYF. The CDR3, as DNA: TGTGCCGGGACTAGCGGGAGCTTGGGAAAGACCCAGTACTTC.

The V call is TRBV6-6, the J call TRBJ2-5, with 8 bases lining up with TRBD2. CDR3 length equals 13 residues. V dropped 6 bases and J dropped 5; count of bases not matched to a gene: 5. Per the germline V gene, CDR1 is MNHNY and CDR2 is SVGAGI (reference sequence). The CDR3 spells CASSRGGPETQYF. For the CDR3, the DNA is TGTGCCAGCAGCCGGGGGGGGCCTGAGACCCAGTACTTC.

The V gene is TRBV30, the J gene TRBJ1-3, with TRBD1 matching over 8 bases. Germline-derived CDR1 and CDR2 are GTSNPN and SVGIG (reference sequence). This CDR3 is built from 14 residues. Trimming removed 2 bases from V and 3 bases from J; junction bases left unmatched: 3. CDR3 amino acids: CAWSRTGRGNTIYF. CDR3 sequence (DNA): TGTGCCTGGAGTCGGACAGGGCGTGGAAACACCATATATTTT.

This sequence joins TRBV28 and TRBJ2-1; tentative D call: TRBD2 (5 bases). The CDR3 spans 15 residues. The V end was cut by 3 bases, the J end by 0 bases, with 9 bases between. In germline, CDR1 is MDHEN, CDR2 SYDVKM. The DNA for the CDR3 is TGTGCCAGCAGTTTTGTAGGGAGCTCCTACAATGAGCAGTTCTTC. It translates to CASSFVGSSYNEQFF.

There are a few counts of this clone. V usage is TRBV29-1 and J usage is TRBJ1-1; D not resolved. Per the germline V gene, CDR1 is SQVTM and CDR2 is ANQGSEA. This CDR3 region has 16 residues. V was trimmed by 3 bases and J by 1 base, leaving 18 bases between them. Here the CDR3 DNA reads TGCAGCGTTGATACCCTGACTCAATTCCCGAACACTGAAGCTTTCTTT. It translates to CSVDTLTQFPNTEAFF. Using reference TRBV29-1 and TRBJ1-1 for the parts outside the CDR3, the full variable domain is SAVISQKPSRDICQRGTSLTIQCQVDSQVTMMFWYRQQPGQSLTLIATANQGSEATYESGFVIDKFPISRPNLTFSTLTVSNMSPEDSSIYLCSVDTLTQFPNTEAFFGQGTRLTVV.

The genes are TRBV14 and TRBJ1-6; TRBD1 matches 11 bases. Germline V lookup: CDR1 SGHDN, CDR2 FVKESK. The CDR3 spans 15 residues. V was clipped by 1 base and J by 10 bases; unmatched bases: 3. CDR3 amino acids: CASSQGTGGISPLHF. The CDR3 nucleotides read TGTGCCAGCAGCCAAGGGACAGGGGGCATCTCACCCCTCCACTTT.

This chain uses TRBV6-5 with TRBJ2-7, with TRBD2 matching 7 bases. Germline assignment: CDR1 MNHEY and CDR2 SVGAGI. This CDR3 is built from 11 residues. The V gene end was trimmed by 6 bases and the J gene end by 6 bases; junction bases not matched to a gene: 2. Here the CDR3 reads CASRGGSEQYF. CDR3 DNA: TGTGCCAGCAGGGGGGGGTCCGAGCAGTACTTC.

The rearrangement uses TRBV4-1 and TRBJ2-5; D gene unclear. The CDR3 has 15 amino acids. Trimming removed 0 bases at V and 1 base at J, with 9 bases between. Germline V lookup: CDR1 MGHRA, CDR2 YSYEKL. Here the CDR3 reads CASSQDGSRQETQYF. For the CDR3, the DNA is TGCGCCAGCAGCCAAGATGGTAGCCGCCAAGAGACCCAGTACTTC.

V is TRBV9 and J is TRBJ2-5, with TRBD1 matching over 9 bases. V trimming: 4 bases; J trimming: 4 bases; junction bases outside the gene matches: 8. Germline CDR1 is SGDLS and CDR2 is YYNGEE. CDR3 length: 15 amino acids. The chain's CDR3 is CASSREDRGGETQYF. The CDR3, as DNA: TGTGCCAGCAGCAGAGAGGACAGGGGAGGAGAGACCCAGTACTTC.

This chain joins TRBV30 and TRBJ1-6; D remains unclear. Trimming pared 4 bases from V and 0 bases from J, leaving 10 bases between. CDR3 size: 15 residues. Germline-derived CDR1 and CDR2 are GTSNPN and SVGIG (reference sequence). The CDR3 DNA reads as TGTGCCTGGAACAGAAAGAGCTCCTATAATTCACCCCTCCACTTT. Translation gives CAWNRKSSYNSPLHF. Filled out from reference TRBV30 and TRBJ1-6, the complete variable domain reads SQTIHQWPATLVQPVGSPLSLECTVEGTSNPNLYWYRQAAGRGLQLLFYSVGIGQISSEVPQNLSASRPQDRQFILSSKKLLLSDSGFYLCAWNRKSSYNSPLHFGNGTRLTVT.

This clone was seen a handful of times. The chain carries TRBV9 and TRBJ1-1; D is uncertain. The CDR3 runs 14 residues. V gave up 4 bases and J gave up 8 bases, with 18 bases separating them. The germline gives CDR1 SGDLS, CDR2 YYNGEE. This CDR3 reads CASSPLLSVSEAFF. The CDR3 coding sequence is TGTGCCAGCAGCCCCCTTTTGTCCGTATCCGAAGCTTTCTTT.

This clone has more than one count but fewer than ten. The rearrangement joins TRBV6-1 to TRBJ1-4; no reliable D call. Trimming took off 11 bases at V and 3 bases at J, with 13 bases between the two ends. The germline gives CDR1 MNHNS, CDR2 SASEGT. The CDR3 consists of 13 residues. The CDR3 nucleotides are TGTGCCGGCCGGAGGGTGGCTAATGAAAAACTGTTTTTT. Encoded protein: CAGRRVANEKLFF.

The CDR3 bases are TGTGCCTGGAGTGCCCCTCCGGGCCCGGGAGGGCCACCCCTCCACTTT. Translation gives CAWSAPPGPGGPPLHF. V usage is TRBV30 and J usage is TRBJ1-6; D call uncertain. CDR1 GTSNPN and CDR2 SVGIG come from the germline V gene (reference sequence). The CDR3 length is 16 residues. Deletions cut 1 base from V and 11 bases from J, with 21 bases between.